This T cell receptor (beta chain) was sequenced in a study of OX40 agonist ivuxolimab in advanced cancers. Study at large: In three patients, partial responses were observed, one with hepatocellular carcinoma and two with cutaneous melanoma.

CDR3 size: 14 residues. V was clipped by 4 bases and J by 5 bases; unmatched bases: 4. Per germline, CDR1 SGHAT and CDR2 FQNNGV. People who had autoimmune disease history or systemic immunosuppression were excluded. This clone has only one observation. The protocol was immunoSEQ multiplex PCR, while the TCRdb copy is restricted to in-frame clones and leaves out a portion. The table includes 60,000 to 80,000 clones, 80% to 95% detected once. This TCR was recovered from an adult with an advanced solid tumor such as melanoma, head and neck, liver or kidney cancer. This chain connects TRBV11-2 to TRBJ2-3, with 9 bases matching TRBD1. The source was CD4+ or CD8+ T cells sorted from blood, collected in a trial of the OX40 agonist ivuxolimab. CDR3 amino acids: CASSSGQGVDTQYF. The CDR3 nucleotides read TGTGCCAGCAGCTCGGGACAGGGTGTAGATACGCAGTATTTT.